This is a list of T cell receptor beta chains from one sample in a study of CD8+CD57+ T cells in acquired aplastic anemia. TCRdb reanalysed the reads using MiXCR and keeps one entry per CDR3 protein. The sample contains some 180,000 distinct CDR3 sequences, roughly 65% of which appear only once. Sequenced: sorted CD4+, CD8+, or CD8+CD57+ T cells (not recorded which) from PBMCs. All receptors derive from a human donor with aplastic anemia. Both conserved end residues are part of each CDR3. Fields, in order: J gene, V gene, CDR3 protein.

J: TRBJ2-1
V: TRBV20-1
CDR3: CSAAPSGGGPNEQFF

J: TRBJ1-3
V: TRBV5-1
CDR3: CASSDAGSQNTIYF

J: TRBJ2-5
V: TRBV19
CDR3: CASSPRGAGTGGETQYF

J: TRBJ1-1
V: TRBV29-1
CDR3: CSVRSRENTEAFF

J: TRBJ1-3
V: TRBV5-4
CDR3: CASSLGSRDGNTIYF

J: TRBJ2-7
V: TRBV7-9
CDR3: CASSLAWDPESYEQYF

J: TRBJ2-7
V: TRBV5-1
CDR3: CASSFGGGGYEQYF

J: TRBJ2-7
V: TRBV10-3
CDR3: CAISDGAGGPTGEQYF

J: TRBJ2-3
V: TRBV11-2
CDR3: CASSLDGTDTQYF

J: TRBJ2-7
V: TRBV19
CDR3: CAGSIQTGDYEQYF

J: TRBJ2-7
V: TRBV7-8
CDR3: CASSPGTGGYQQYF

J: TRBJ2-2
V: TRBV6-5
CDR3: CASSFYSPGELFF

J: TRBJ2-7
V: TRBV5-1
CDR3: CASSLSGMPYEQYF

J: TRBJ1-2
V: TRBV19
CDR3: CASSIQVSHYGYTF

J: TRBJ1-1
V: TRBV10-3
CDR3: CAISGGQGENTEAFF

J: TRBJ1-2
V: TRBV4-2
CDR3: CASSQEIQDHYGYTF

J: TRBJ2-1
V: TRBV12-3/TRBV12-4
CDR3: CASSPGLAGGLYNEQFF

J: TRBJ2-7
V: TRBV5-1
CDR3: CASSLGEGLYEQYF

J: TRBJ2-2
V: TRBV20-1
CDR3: CSARVRWGGANTGELFF

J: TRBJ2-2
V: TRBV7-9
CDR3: CASSLDGLAGELFF

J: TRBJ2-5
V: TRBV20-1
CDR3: CSARRSVKSGVGETQYF

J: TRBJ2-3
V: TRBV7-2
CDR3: CASSTPGQGVLTDTQYF

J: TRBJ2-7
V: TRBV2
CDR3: CAKDRGQGAYEQYF

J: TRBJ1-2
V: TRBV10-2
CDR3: CASSEMVGTYGYTF

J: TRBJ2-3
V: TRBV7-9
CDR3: CASSLINMGTDTQYF

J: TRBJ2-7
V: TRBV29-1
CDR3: CSVLVNRDSRTYEQYF

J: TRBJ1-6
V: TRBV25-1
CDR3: CASSFMGSPLHF

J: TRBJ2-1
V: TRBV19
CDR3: CASSPLVGATEQFF

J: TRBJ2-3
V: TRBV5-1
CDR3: CASRGQGLDTQYF

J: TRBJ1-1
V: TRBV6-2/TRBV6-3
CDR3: CASSQGPRTEAFF

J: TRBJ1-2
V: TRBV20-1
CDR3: CSAPTSGQTNYGYTF

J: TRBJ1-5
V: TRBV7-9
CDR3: CASSPGRVGNQPQHF

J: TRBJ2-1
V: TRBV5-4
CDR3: CATSDKGPGYNEQFF

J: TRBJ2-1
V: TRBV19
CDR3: CASSTGGEVNEQFF

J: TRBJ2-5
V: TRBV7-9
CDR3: CASSLMEETQYF

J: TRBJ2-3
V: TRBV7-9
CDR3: CASSPLGSTDTQYF

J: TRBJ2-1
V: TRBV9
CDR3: CASSPGLAKGNEQFF

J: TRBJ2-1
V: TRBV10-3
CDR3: CAIATSGGDNEQFF

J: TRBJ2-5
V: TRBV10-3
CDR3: CAISDPQYF

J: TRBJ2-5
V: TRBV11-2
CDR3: CASSLDHQETQYF

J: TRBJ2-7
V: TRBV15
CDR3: CATSRDSFSGFSYEQYF

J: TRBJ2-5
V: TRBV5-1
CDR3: CASSLTGQQKYF

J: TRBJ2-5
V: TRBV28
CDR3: CASSGGTTETQYF

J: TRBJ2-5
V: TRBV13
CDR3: CASSLGADQETQYF

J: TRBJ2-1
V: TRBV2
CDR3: CATRLGTTNEQFF

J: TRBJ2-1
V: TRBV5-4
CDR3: CASSLSSGTYNEQFF

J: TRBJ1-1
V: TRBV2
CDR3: CASSVGVGTEAFF

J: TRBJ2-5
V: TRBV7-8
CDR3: CASSPGPRETQYF

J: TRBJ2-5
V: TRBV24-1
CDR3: CATSDLGATGKETQYF

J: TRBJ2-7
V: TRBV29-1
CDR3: CSVGTVYEQYF

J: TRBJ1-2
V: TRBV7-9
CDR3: CASSPRQFRYSYTF

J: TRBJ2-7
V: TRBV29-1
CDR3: CSVPRQGSSYEQYF

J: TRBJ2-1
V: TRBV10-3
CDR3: CAISESREDYNEQFF

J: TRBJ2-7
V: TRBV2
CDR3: CASSDSGLSYEQYF